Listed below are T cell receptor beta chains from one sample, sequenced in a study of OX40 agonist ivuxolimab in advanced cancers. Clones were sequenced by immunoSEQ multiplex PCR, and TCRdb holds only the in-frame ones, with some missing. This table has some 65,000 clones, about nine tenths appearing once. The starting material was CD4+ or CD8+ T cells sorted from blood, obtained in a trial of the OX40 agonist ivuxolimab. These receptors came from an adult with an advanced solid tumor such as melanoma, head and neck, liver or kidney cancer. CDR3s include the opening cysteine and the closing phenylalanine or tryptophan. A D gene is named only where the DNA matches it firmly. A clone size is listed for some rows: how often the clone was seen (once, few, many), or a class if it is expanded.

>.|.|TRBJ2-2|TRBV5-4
CASSLDQGWVGELFF
TGTGCCAGCAGCTTGGATCAGGGTTGGGTCGGGGAGCTGTTTTTT
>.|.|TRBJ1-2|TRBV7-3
CASSLRPQVGGYTF
TGTGCCAGCAGCTTAAGGCCGCAAGTGGGGGGCTACACCTTC
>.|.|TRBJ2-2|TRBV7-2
CASSRDERGTGELFF
TGTGCCAGCAGCCGAGACGAAAGGGGGACCGGGGAGCTGTTTTTT
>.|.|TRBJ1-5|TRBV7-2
CASSLEWGVNQPQHF
TGTGCCAGCAGCTTAGAGTGGGGGGTAAATCAGCCCCAGCATTTT
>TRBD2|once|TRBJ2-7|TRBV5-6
CASTPGLAYEQYF
TGTGCCAGCACCCCGGGACTAGCCTACGAGCAGTACTTC
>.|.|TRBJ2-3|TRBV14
CASSQDYSVLTQYF
TGTGCCAGCAGCCAAGATTACTCGGTCCTTACGCAGTATTTT
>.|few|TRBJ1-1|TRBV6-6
CASRGRNRVNTEAFF
TGTGCCAGCAGGGGACGAAACCGGGTTAACACTGAAGCTTTCTTT
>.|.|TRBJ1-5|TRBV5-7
CASSLGTGKNSNQPQHF
TGTGCCAGCAGCTTGGGTACCGGTAAAAATAGCAATCAGCCCCAGCATTTT
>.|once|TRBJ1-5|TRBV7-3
CASSPWDTLIGNQPQHF
TGTGCCAGCAGCCCCTGGGACACCCTGATCGGCAATCAGCCCCAGCATTTT
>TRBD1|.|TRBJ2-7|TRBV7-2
CASSADRGRYEQYF
TGTGCCAGCAGCGCCGACAGGGGGCGGTACGAGCAGTACTTC
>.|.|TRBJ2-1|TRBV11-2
CASSSDRYNEQFF
TGTGCCAGCAGCTCAGACAGGTACAATGAGCAGTTCTTC
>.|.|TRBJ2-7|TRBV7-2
CASSLAGREQYF
TGTGCCAGCAGCTTAGCGGGCCGGGAGCAGTACTTC
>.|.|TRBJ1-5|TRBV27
CASSSRTDSNQPQHF
TGTGCCAGCAGTTCCCGGACAGATAGCAATCAGCCCCAGCATTTT
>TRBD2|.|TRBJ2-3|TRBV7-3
CASSSSGGAGDTQYF
TGTGCCAGCAGCTCTAGCGGGGGGGCAGGAGATACGCAGTATTTT
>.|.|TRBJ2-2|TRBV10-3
CAISRDRDTGELFF
TGTGCCATCAGCCGGGACCGGGACACCGGGGAGCTGTTTTTT
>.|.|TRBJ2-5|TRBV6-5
CASSYGATPGVETQYF
TGTGCCAGCAGTTATGGGGCGACGCCGGGGGTAGAGACCCAGTACTTC
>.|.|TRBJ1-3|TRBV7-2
CASSLVGQAGNTIYF
TGTGCCAGCAGCTTAGTTGGCCAGGCTGGAAACACCATATATTTT
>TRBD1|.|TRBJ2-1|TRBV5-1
CASGPTGDSYNEQFF
TGCGCCAGCGGCCCCACAGGGGACTCCTACAATGAGCAGTTCTTC
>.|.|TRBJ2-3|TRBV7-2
CASSLETLRSDTQYF
TGTGCCAGCAGCTTAGAGACCCTCCGGTCGGATACGCAGTATTTT
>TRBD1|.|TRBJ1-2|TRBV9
CASSGQGLNYGYTF
TGTGCCAGCAGCGGACAGGGTCTGAACTATGGCTACACCTTC
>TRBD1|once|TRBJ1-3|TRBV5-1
CASTTGGADGNTIYF
TGCGCCAGCACGACAGGGGGCGCCGATGGAAACACCATATATTTT
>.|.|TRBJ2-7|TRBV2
CASSGGGTYEQYF
TGTGCCAGCAGTGGGGGCGGTACCTACGAGCAGTACTTC
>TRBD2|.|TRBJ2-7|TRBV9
CASSVGGTSNHEQYF
TGTGCCAGCAGCGTAGGGGGGACTAGCAACCACGAGCAGTACTTC
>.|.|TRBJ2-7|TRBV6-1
CASSLEGQFEQYF
TGTGCCAGCAGCCTAGAGGGTCAGTTCGAGCAGTACTTC
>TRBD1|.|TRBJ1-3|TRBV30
CAWRGLGQAISGNTIYF
TGTGCCTGGAGAGGGCTGGGACAGGCCATCTCTGGAAACACCATATATTTT
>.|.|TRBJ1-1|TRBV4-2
CASSSGVGDTEAFF
TGTGCCAGCAGCTCAGGGGTCGGGGACACTGAAGCTTTCTTT
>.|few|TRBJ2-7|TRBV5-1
CASSLEVPGGSSEQYF
TGCGCCAGCAGCTTGGAGGTTCCAGGGGGGTCGAGCGAGCAGTACTTC
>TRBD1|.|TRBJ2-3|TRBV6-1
CASSERDRIGADTQYF
TGTGCCAGCAGTGAAAGGGACAGGATAGGGGCAGATACGCAGTATTTT
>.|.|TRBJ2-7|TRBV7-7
CASSPDGLSSYEQYF
TGTGCCAGCAGCCCAGACGGACTTAGCTCCTACGAGCAGTACTTC
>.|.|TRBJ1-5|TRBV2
CASSDYTGSNQPQHF
TGTGCCAGCAGTGACTATACAGGTAGCAATCAGCCCCAGCATTTT
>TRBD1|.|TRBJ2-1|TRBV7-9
CASSLPGQPNEQFF
TGTGCCAGCAGCTTACCGGGACAGCCCAATGAGCAGTTCTTC
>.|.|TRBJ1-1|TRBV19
CASSGRLVEAFF
TGTGCCAGTAGTGGCAGGTTGGTGGAAGCTTTCTTT
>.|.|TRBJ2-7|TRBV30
CAWSVSGLGAEQYF
TGTGCCTGGAGTGTGTCAGGGCTCGGGGCCGAGCAGTACTTC
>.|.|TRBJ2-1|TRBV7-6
CASSFLGNEQFF
TGTGCCAGCAGCTTTCTCGGCAATGAGCAGTTCTTC
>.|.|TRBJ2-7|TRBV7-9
CASGGSGADREQYF
TGTGCCAGCGGAGGGAGTGGGGCAGATCGGGAGCAGTACTTC
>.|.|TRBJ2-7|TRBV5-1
CASRQGRPTDEQYF
TGCGCCAGCAGGCAGGGTCGCCCCACCGACGAGCAGTACTTC
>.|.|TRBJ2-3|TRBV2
CASRLRGFSTDTQYF
TGTGCCAGCAGGTTGAGGGGGTTTAGCACAGATACGCAGTATTTT
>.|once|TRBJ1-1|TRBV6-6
CASSYVTTNTEAFF
TGTGCCAGCAGTTACGTGACGACGAACACTGAAGCTTTCTTT
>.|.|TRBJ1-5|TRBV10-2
CASSEGFNQPQHF
TGCGCCAGCAGTGAGGGTTTCAATCAGCCCCAGCATTTT
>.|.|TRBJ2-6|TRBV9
CASSVLNYSPYGANVLTF
TGTGCCAGCAGCGTCTTGAACTATTCCCCTTATGGGGCCAACGTCCTGACTTTC
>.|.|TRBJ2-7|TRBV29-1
CSVEGQENYEQYF
TGCAGCGTTGAAGGGCAGGAGAACTACGAGCAGTACTTC
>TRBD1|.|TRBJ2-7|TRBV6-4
CASSVGTGPNYEQYF
TGTGCCAGCAGTGTCGGGACAGGGCCAAACTACGAGCAGTACTTC
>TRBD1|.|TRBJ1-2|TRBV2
CASNTGTGTLNYGYTF
TGTGCCAGCAACACCGGGACAGGTACCCTTAACTATGGCTACACCTTC
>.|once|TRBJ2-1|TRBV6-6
CASSTRQLHYNEQFF
TGTGCCAGCAGTACCCGACAGCTACACTACAATGAGCAGTTCTTC
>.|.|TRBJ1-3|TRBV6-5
CASSYGLGSGNTIYF
TGTGCCAGCAGTTACGGGTTGGGCTCTGGAAACACCATATATTTT
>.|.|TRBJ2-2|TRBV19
CASSSQGPPRGVGELFF
TGTGCCAGTAGTTCCCAGGGGCCTCCCAGGGGGGTCGGGGAGCTGTTTTTT